This T cell receptor beta chain is drawn from a study of cytomegalovirus exposure and HLA in healthy donors. The CDR3 spans 15 residues. V gave up 2 bases and J gave up 4 bases, with 12 bases separating them. Germline loops: CDR1 MRHNA, CDR2 SNTAGT. 13 Jbeta primers and 60 Vbeta primers were used for the PCR. The protocol was immunoSEQ multiplex PCR, while the TCRdb copy is restricted to in-frame clones and leaves out a portion. The top ten clones hold 13% of a sample with around 84,000 clones, around 79% of them seen once. Of note for this clone: What it binds is not known.

Study-level points and caveats: Most TCR sequences were uncommon, yet certain public TCRs appeared in many donors.

This receptor was taken from a human donor in good health. The V and J genes are TRBV6-4 and TRBJ2-1; D is perhaps TRBD2 (5 bases). The sample taken for sequencing was PBMCs. The CDR3: CASSDRRSGYNEQFF. Here the CDR3 DNA reads TGTGCCAGCAGTGACCGACGCAGCGGTTACAATGAGCAGTTCTTC.